The present T cell receptor (beta chain) was sequenced within a study of response to subunit inactivated influenza vaccine. Study findings and constraints: Few new T cells, the authors suggested, are recruited by each seasonal influenza vaccination.

The V gene lost 3 bases and the J gene lost 6 bases, with 8 bases spanning the gap. Germline V CDR1 and CDR2: SGHNT, YENEEA. The length of the CDR3 is 12 residues. MiXCR was run by TCRdb on the RT-PCR reads, yielding one entry per CDR3 protein. The sample lists 500,000 to 700,000 distinct CDR3 sequences; roughly 25% were seen once. Worth noting for this clonotype: Its antigen is unidentified.

These same records also appear under a second study, on T cells expressing NK-cell markers. That source reports: TCR beta cDNA was generated via 5'RACE template switching incorporating UMIs. The sorts in several experiments were restricted to alpha-beta TCR T cells by an anti-gamma-delta TCR antibody. Topping the CD3+CD56-NKG2C+ fraction as well were these clonotypes, in a handful of donors.

Sequencing used CD4+ T cells sorted from PBMCs, obtained 11 to 12 days after vaccination. This chain joins TRBV11-3 and TRBJ1-1, with unresolved D. The sequence was collected from a man aged 50 to 60 who received an inactivated influenza vaccine. CDR3 nucleotides: TGTGCCAGCAGCTTTCACGGATCTGAAGCTTTCTTT. Protein: CASSFHGSEAFF.